This T cell receptor (beta chain) appears in the sequencing data of a study of blood T cell repertoires in COVID-19. Trimming removed 4 bases at V and 2 bases at J, with 20 bases between. Germline V gene lookup returns CDR1 LNHDA and CDR2 SQIVND (reference sequence). This CDR3 region has 17 residues. This clone appeared once. Clones were read by immunoSEQ multiplex PCR, and TCRdb kept only the in-frame ones, dropping some. The sample has about 81,000 clones, 90% to 95% seen once. The sample was peripheral blood. The V gene is TRBV19, the J gene TRBJ1-2, with D possibly TRBD1 on 5 matching bases. The clonotype comes from a woman between 45 and 60 years old in a cohort sampled during active COVID-19. CDR3 sequence: CASSKYRRGGGNYGYTF. The CDR3 bases are TGTGCCAGTAGTAAATATAGAAGGGGTGGCGGAAACTATGGCTACACCTTC.